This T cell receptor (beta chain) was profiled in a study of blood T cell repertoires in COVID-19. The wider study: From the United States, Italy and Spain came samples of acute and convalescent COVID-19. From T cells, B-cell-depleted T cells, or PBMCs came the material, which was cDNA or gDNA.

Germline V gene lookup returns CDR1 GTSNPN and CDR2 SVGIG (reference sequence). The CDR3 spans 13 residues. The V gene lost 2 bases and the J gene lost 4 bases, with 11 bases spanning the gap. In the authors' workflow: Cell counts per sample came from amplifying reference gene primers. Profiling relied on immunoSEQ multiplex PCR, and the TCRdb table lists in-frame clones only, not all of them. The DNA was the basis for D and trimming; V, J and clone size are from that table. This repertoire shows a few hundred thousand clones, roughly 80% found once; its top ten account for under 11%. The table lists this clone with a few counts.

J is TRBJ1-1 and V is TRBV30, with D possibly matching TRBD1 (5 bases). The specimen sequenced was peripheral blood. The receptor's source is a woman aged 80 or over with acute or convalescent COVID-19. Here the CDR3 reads CAWSRQKSTEAFF. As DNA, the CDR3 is TGTGCCTGGAGTCGACAGAAATCCACTGAAGCTTTCTTT.